Following are 32 T cell receptor beta chains from one sample sequenced in a study of blood T cell repertoires in COVID-19. TCRdb's table, derived via immunoSEQ multiplex PCR, lists solely in-frame clones and lacks some. The sample includes about 47,000 clones, approximately 86% seen only once; the top ten take about 16%. The source material was peripheral blood. All receptors derive from a man aged 55 to 70 with active COVID-19.

In regard to this clone: The junction shows a germline mismatch at one end, possibly a read error. The rearrangement joins TRBV7-7 to TRBJ2-5; 11 positions agree with TRBD2. The CDR3 spans 17 residues. The germline V gene has CDR1 SSHAT and CDR2 FNYEAQ (reference sequence). CDR3 protein: CASSLGRLAGGQETQYF. The CDR3 DNA follows: TGTGCTAGCAGCTTAGGAAGGTTAGCGGGGGGGCAAGAGACCCAGTACTTC.

This chain uses TRBV7-9 with TRBJ1-1, with a tentative D call TRBD1 (5 bases). Germline V CDR1 and CDR2: SEHNR, FQNEAQ (reference sequence). The CDR3 sequence is 14 residues long. V gave up 5 bases and J gave up 11 bases, with 21 bases separating them. CDR3 nucleotides: TGTGCCAGCAGCCCTAAGGGGCCGGGAGTTGTTGCTTTCTTT. This encodes CASSPKGPGVVAFF.

The chain recombines TRBV11-3 with TRBJ2-5; D gene uncertain. Germline CDR1 SGHNT, CDR2 YENEEA. The CDR3 covers 13 residues. Trimming removed 2 bases at V and 0 bases at J, with 4 bases between. CDR3 in amino acids: CASSLINQETQYF. CDR3 sequence (DNA): TGTGCCAGCAGCTTAATTAACCAAGAGACCCAGTACTTC.

The V call is TRBV4-2, the J call TRBJ1-4, with 10 positions matching TRBD1. The germline V gene has CDR1 LGHNA and CDR2 YNFKEQ. After removal of 4 bases from V and 6 bases from J, the junction contained 5 bases not matched to a gene. This CDR3 has 15 residues. Here the CDR3 reads CASSPGGQGDEKLFF. CDR3 nucleotide sequence: TGTGCCAGCAGCCCAGGCGGACAGGGGGATGAAAAACTGTTTTTT.

The chain is built from TRBV5-1 and TRBJ2-5, with D unresolved. The ends were cut back, 0 bases at V and 4 bases at J, with 19 bases in the middle. The V gene's germline CDR1 is SGHRS and CDR2 YFSETQ. CDR3 length equals 17 residues. The CDR3 DNA sequence: TGCGCCAGCAGCTTGGATCGTGGAGAAGACCTATCAGAGACCCAGTACTTC. It codes for CASSLDRGEDLSETQYF.

The V gene is TRBV23-1, the J gene TRBJ1-2; 7 bases line up with TRBD1. Being an ORF, TRBV23-1 has a function that is uncertain. CDR3 size: 21 residues. After removal of 6 bases from V and 4 bases from J, the junction contained 29 bases not matched to a gene. The CDR3 region is CASSQIRGWTEGAQRIYGYTF. The CDR3 region has the DNA TGCGCCAGCAGCCAAATACGGGGATGGACGGAGGGGGCACAGAGAATCTATGGCTACACCTTC.

The CDR3 loop is CSVRLSVYPDTQYF. The CDR3 nucleotides are TGCAGCGTTCGACTATCAGTCTATCCGGATACGCAGTATTTT. V usage is TRBV29-1 and J usage is TRBJ2-3, with D maybe TRBD2 (5 bases). Germline V lookup: CDR1 SQVTM, CDR2 ANQGSEA. CDR3 length: 14 residues. Trimming left V 5 bases short and J 6 bases short, with 18 bases between.

Only a few counts were recorded for this clone. The genes are TRBV6-2 or TRBV6-3 and TRBJ1-1; a possible D gene is TRBD1 (6 bases). The CDR3 totals 17 residues. Between the trimmed V and J ends, which lost 5 bases and 3 bases, there was a span of 22 bases. CDR1 is MNHEY, CDR2 SVGEGT, per germline. In nucleotides, the CDR3 is TGTGCCAGCAGTCAACCACCCCTAGCTTGGGGGCACACTGAAGCTTTCTTT. Encoded protein: CASSQPPLAWGHTEAFF.

This rearrangement joins TRBV4-3 to TRBJ1-2, with TRBD1 matching over 9 bases. With V trimmed by 4 bases and J by 8 bases, 20 bases remained unmatched. CDR1 and CDR2 from the germline V gene are LGHNA and YSLEER. This CDR3 has 18 residues. The CDR3, as DNA: TGCGCCAGCAGCCCACTAAAACCGGGACAGGGAGTAGGTTACGGCTACACCTTC. It yields the protein CASSPLKPGQGVGYGYTF.

This chain joins TRBV9 and TRBJ2-3; TRBD2 is a possible D gene (6 bases). Trimming took off 0 bases at V and 3 bases at J, with 11 bases between the two ends. Germline CDR1 and CDR2: SGDLS and YYNGEE. The CDR3 is 15 amino acids. This CDR3 reads CASSVGGMGTDTQYF. CDR3 sequence (DNA): TGTGCCAGCAGCGTAGGCGGGATGGGGACAGATACGCAGTATTTT.

A few counts support this clone. The chain has TRBV28 and TRBJ2-7; 7 bases match TRBD2. The germline CDR1 and CDR2 sequences are MDHEN and SYDVKM. J lost 3 bases, V lost 7 bases, and 9 bases had no gene match. This CDR3 has 14 amino acids. The CDR3, as DNA: TGTGCCAGCACCGGAAGGCCGGGGGGCTACGAGCAGTACTTC. Protein: CASTGRPGGYEQYF.

The chain couples TRBV6-5 to TRBJ2-7; the match to TRBD1 covers 7 bases. V shed 5 bases and J 2 bases; nucleotides not matched to a gene: 6. The length of the CDR3 is 14 residues. The V gene's germline CDR1 is MNHEY and CDR2 SVGAGI. In DNA form, the CDR3 reads TGTGCCAGCAGTAGAGGGGGCACCCCCTACGAGCAGTACTTC. Translating gives CASSRGGTPYEQYF.

The chain recombines TRBV10-3 with TRBJ2-3, with 8 nucleotides matching TRBD2. The CDR3 is 14 residues long. Germline CDR1 ENHRY, CDR2 SYGVKD. J was trimmed by 3 bases and V by 7 bases; bases with no gene match: 6. CDR3 loop: CAINPTGGTDTQYF. The CDR3 region has the DNA TGTGCCATCAACCCCACGGGAGGGACAGATACGCAGTATTTT.

The V gene is TRBV11-2, the J gene TRBJ1-6; 8 bases fit TRBD1. This CDR3 has 15 residues. The junction had 3 bases not matched to a gene; V was cut back by 1 base and J by 7 bases. Germline V lookup: CDR1 SGHAT, CDR2 FQNNGV. The CDR3 DNA reads as TGTGCCAGCAGCTTAGTGGGACAGGTGAATTCACCCCTCCACTTT. Translating it yields CASSLVGQVNSPLHF.

The chain links TRBV28 to TRBJ1-5, with D unclear. The V gene's germline CDR1 is MDHEN and CDR2 SYDVKM. The CDR3 consists of 14 residues. Trimming cost V 7 bases and J 4 bases, with 14 bases left between them. The CDR3 spells CASTLSQENQPQHF. In DNA form, the CDR3 reads TGTGCCAGCACCCTCTCGCAGGAAAATCAGCCCCAGCATTTT.

The count of this clone is one. The chain carries TRBV9 and TRBJ2-7, with 14 bases identical to TRBD2. In germline, CDR1 is SGDLS, CDR2 YYNGEE. This CDR3 contains 16 residues. V lost 4 bases to trimming and J lost 5 bases; unmatched junction nucleotides: 8. The CDR3 spells CASSSRTSGRLHEQYF. In nucleotides, the CDR3 is TGTGCCAGCAGCTCCCGGACTAGCGGGAGGCTCCACGAGCAGTACTTC.

The chain couples TRBV25-1 to TRBJ2-7; maybe TRBD2 (5 bases). V lost 4 bases and J 5 bases, leaving 12 bases between the germline ends. This CDR3 has 13 amino acids. Germline-derived CDR1 and CDR2 are MGHDK and SYGVNS. The CDR3 DNA reads as TGTGCCAGCAGTGGCAGGTTCGGGGACGAGCAGTACTTC. Its protein product is CASSGRFGDEQYF.

The rearrangement links TRBV28 to TRBJ1-2; 8 positions agree with TRBD1. Germline CDR1 MDHEN, CDR2 SYDVKM. The V gene end was trimmed by 4 bases and the J gene end by 8 bases; junction bases not matched to a gene: 12. This CDR3 spans 15 amino acids. DNA of the CDR3: TGTGCCAGCAGTTCTCAACAGGGGGGATTTCGCGGCTACACCTTC. Translated: CASSSQQGGFRGYTF.

The V gene is TRBV20-1, the J gene TRBJ1-2, with D uncertain. Trimming left V 6 bases short and J 3 bases short, with 20 bases between. Germline CDR1 reads DFQATT; CDR2 reads SNEGSKA (reference sequence). This CDR3 region has 15 residues. In nucleotides, the CDR3 is TGCAGTGCCAGTTTACCTAGCCAAGGCGACTATGGCTACACCTTC. Translating it yields CSASLPSQGDYGYTF.

Of note for this clone: This sample also contains other DNA sequences that code for the same CDR3. This chain's CDR3 is CATETSGGTGELFF. DNA for the CDR3: TGTGCCACCGAGACTAGTGGGGGGACCGGGGAGCTGTTTTTT. The rearrangement uses TRBV10-3 and TRBJ2-2, with D perhaps TRBD2 (6 bases). The CDR3 runs to 14 residues. V lost 10 bases, J lost 5 bases, and 17 bases lay in between. The germline V gene has CDR1 ENHRY and CDR2 SYGVKD.

The chain is built from TRBV5-1 and TRBJ2-3, with no clear D. V lost 0 bases and J 5 bases, leaving 16 bases between the germline ends. Germline lookup yields CDR1 SGHRS and CDR2 YFSETQ. The CDR3 sequence is 16 residues long. The CDR3 nucleotides read TGCGCCAGCAGCTTGGCCCTCAGGATGAAGGAAGATACGCAGTATTTT. This sequence encodes CASSLALRMKEDTQYF.

The J gene is TRBJ2-1, the V gene TRBV19; TRBD2 aligns across 8 bases. This CDR3 contains 17 residues. Germline values: CDR1 LNHDA, CDR2 SQIVND (reference sequence). J gave up 3 bases and V 4 bases, and 11 bases lay outside the gene matches. The CDR3 protein is CASSTSTSGGFYNEQFF. The CDR3 DNA is TGTGCCAGTAGTACTAGCACCAGCGGGGGATTCTACAATGAGCAGTTCTTC.

This clone was recorded a few times. The chain combines TRBV29-1 with TRBJ1-1; D remains ambiguous. This CDR3 is built from 13 residues. Germline loops: CDR1 SQVTM, CDR2 ANQGSEA. Between the trimmed V and J ends, which lost 1 base and 0 bases, there was a span of 6 bases. In DNA form, the CDR3 reads TGCAGCGTTGAAGGCCAGGTGAACACTGAAGCTTTCTTT. This sequence encodes CSVEGQVNTEAFF.

V usage is TRBV4-3 and J usage is TRBJ1-5; D is uncertain. CDR1 LGHNA and CDR2 YSLEER come from the germline V gene. The CDR3 extends over 13 amino acids. V gave up 0 bases and J gave up 9 bases, with 9 bases separating them. In nucleotides, the CDR3 is TGCGCCAGCAGCCAAGATGACATGGGGCCCCAGCATTTT. It encodes CASSQDDMGPQHF.

In its sample, this clone was seen a few times. The chain uses TRBV7-9 and TRBJ2-3; D is unclear. Germline CDR1 reads SEHNR; CDR2 reads FQNEAQ (reference sequence). CDR3 length: 16 residues. The V end was cut by 1 base, the J end by 0 bases, with 11 bases between. The CDR3 region is CASSLGHGISTDTQYF. The CDR3 region has the DNA TGTGCCAGCAGCTTAGGACATGGAATAAGCACAGATACGCAGTATTTT.

CDR3 region: CASSSTLAGIYEQYF. The CDR3 DNA reads TGTGCCAGCAGCTCCACTCTAGCGGGGATCTACGAGCAGTACTTC. V and J are TRBV5-4 and TRBJ2-7, with TRBD2 matching over 9 bases. Germline-derived CDR1 and CDR2 are SGHNT and YYREEE (reference sequence). Trimming cost V 3 bases and J 3 bases; bases outside gene matches: 7. There are 15 residues in the CDR3. Full variable domain (outside the CDR3, taken from reference TRBV5-4 and TRBJ2-7): ETGVTQSPTHLIKTRGQQVTLRCSSQSGHNTVSWYQQALGQGPQFIFQYYREEENGRGNFPPRFSGLQFPNYSSELNVNALELDDSALYLCASSSTLAGIYEQYFGPGTRLTVT.

The rearrangement joins TRBV28 to TRBJ2-7; 10 bases match TRBD1. Germline lookup yields CDR1 MDHEN and CDR2 SYDVKM. This CDR3 contains 14 residues. The ends lost 4 bases at V and 4 bases at J; junction bases unmatched: 4. The CDR3 region has the DNA TGTGCCAGCAGTTCCGGGACAGGGGTTTACGAGCAGTACTTC. It encodes CASSSGTGVYEQYF. The whole variable domain, remainder taken from reference TRBV28 and TRBJ2-7, is DVKVTQSSRYLVKRTGEKVFLECVQDMDHENMFWYRQDPGLGLRLIYFSYDVKMKEKGDIPEGYSVSREKKERFSLILESASTNQTSMYLCASSSGTGVYEQYFGPGTRLTVT.

The gene calls are TRBV2 and TRBJ2-4, with 8 bases lining up with TRBD1. This CDR3 is 16 amino acids long. V dropped 7 bases and J dropped 0; count of bases not matched to a gene: 8. The germline V gene has CDR1 SNHLY and CDR2 FYNNEI. The CDR3 reads CASTPGQGLAKNIQYF. The CDR3 DNA follows: TGTGCCAGCACCCCAGGACAGGGACTAGCCAAAAACATTCAGTACTTC.

This clone has just one count. This chain connects TRBV5-5 to TRBJ1-6, with TRBD1 matching over 7 bases. Per the germline V gene, CDR1 is SGHKS and CDR2 is YYEKEE (reference sequence). The CDR3 is made up of 14 amino acids. V gave up 3 bases and J gave up 6 bases; unmatched junction bases: 3. For the CDR3, the DNA is TGTGCCAGCAGCTCGGGACAGCTTAATTCACCCCTCCACTTT. Its translation: CASSSGQLNSPLHF.

The chain has TRBV7-2 and TRBJ1-6; D possibly corresponds to TRBD1 (5 bases). Trimming took off 5 bases at V and 6 bases at J, with 17 bases between the two ends. The germline V gene has CDR1 SGHTA and CDR2 FQGNSA. The CDR3 loop spans 16 amino acids. CDR3 region: CASSARAGGVNSPLHF. The CDR3 DNA is TGTGCCAGCAGCGCAAGGGCTGGGGGGGTTAATTCACCCCTCCACTTT. Using reference TRBV7-2 and TRBJ1-6 for the parts outside the CDR3, the full variable domain is GAGVSQSPSNKVTEKGKDVELRCDPISGHTALYWYRQSLGQGLEFLIYFQGNSAPDKSGLPSDRFSAERTGGSVSTLTIQRTQQEDSAVYLCASSARAGGVNSPLHFGNGTRLTVT.

This chain links TRBV6-5 with TRBJ1-1, with D perhaps matching TRBD1 (5 bases). Trimming stripped 11 bases from V and 0 bases from J, with 13 bases between. This CDR3 region has 13 residues. In germline, CDR1 is MNHEY, CDR2 SVGAGI. CDR3 DNA: TGTGCCGCACGTCAGGGTATGAACACTGAAGCTTTCTTT. It is translated as CAARQGMNTEAFF.

The CDR3 sequence: CASSPDPQGNYGYTF. The CDR3, as DNA: TGTGCCAGCAGCCCTGATCCACAGGGAAACTATGGCTACACCTTC. The genes are TRBV5-4 and TRBJ1-2; a weak D match, TRBD1 (6 bases). V lost 4 bases and J 2 bases, leaving 15 bases between the germline ends. Germline CDR1 is SGHNT and CDR2 is YYREEE (reference sequence). The CDR3 runs to 15 residues.